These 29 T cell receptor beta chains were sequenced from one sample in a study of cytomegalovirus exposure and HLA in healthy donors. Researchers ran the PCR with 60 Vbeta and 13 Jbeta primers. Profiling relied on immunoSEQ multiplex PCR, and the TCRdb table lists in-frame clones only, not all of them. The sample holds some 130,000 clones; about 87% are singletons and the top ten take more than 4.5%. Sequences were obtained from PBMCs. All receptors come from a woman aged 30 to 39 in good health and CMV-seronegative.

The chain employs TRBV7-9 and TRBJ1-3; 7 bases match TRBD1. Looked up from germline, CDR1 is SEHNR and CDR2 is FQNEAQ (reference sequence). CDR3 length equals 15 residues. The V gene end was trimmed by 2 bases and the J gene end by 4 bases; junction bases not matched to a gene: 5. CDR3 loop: CASSLQGGPGNTIYF. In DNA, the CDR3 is TGTGCCAGCAGCTTACAAGGGGGCCCAGGAAACACCATATATTTT.

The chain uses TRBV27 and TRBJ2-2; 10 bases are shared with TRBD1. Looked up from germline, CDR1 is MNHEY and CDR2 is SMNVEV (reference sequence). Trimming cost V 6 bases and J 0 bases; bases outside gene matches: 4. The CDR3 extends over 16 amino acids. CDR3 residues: CASRLGTGANTGELFF. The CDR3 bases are TGTGCCAGCAGGCTTGGGACAGGGGCGAACACCGGGGAGCTGTTTTTT.

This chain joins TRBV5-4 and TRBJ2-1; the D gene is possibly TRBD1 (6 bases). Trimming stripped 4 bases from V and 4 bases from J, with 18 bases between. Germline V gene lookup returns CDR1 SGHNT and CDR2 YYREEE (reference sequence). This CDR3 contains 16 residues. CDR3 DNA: TGTGCCAGCAGCGGTGAAACAGGGAGTCCTTACAATGAGCAGTTCTTC. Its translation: CASSGETGSPYNEQFF.

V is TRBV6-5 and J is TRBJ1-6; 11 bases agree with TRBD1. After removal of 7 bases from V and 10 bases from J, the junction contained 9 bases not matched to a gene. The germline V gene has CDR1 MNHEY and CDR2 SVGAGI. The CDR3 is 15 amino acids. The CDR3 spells CASTIRGTGGSPLHF. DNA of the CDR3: TGTGCCAGCACCATACGGGGGACAGGGGGGTCACCCCTCCACTTT.

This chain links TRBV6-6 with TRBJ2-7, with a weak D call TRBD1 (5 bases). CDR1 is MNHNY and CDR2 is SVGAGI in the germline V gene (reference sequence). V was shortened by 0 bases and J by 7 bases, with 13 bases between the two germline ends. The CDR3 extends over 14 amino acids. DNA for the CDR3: TGTGCCAGCAGTTACTCCTACAGGTCTGGTGAGCAGTACTTC. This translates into CASSYSYRSGEQYF.

The CDR3 sequence: CACQVLSLGQYF. The CDR3 nucleotides read TGTGCCTGCCAAGTCCTGTCGCTAGGGCAGTACTTC. J is TRBJ2-7 and V is TRBV30; D not certain. This CDR3 is 12 amino acids long. Germline CDR1 is GTSNPN and CDR2 is SVGIG (reference sequence). The ends were cut back, 6 bases at V and 9 bases at J, with 18 bases in the middle.

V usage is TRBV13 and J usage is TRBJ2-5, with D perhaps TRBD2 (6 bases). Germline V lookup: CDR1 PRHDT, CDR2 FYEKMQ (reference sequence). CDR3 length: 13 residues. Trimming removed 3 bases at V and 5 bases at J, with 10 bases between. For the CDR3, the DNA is TGTGCCAGCAGCTTCGGGGGTAGTGAGACCCAGTACTTC. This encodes CASSFGGSETQYF.

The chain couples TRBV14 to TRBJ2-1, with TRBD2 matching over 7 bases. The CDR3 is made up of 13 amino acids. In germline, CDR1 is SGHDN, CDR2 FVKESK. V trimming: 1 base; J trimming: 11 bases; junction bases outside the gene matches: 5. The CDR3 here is CASSQVGGSKQFF. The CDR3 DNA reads TGTGCCAGCAGCCAAGTCGGGGGGTCCAAGCAGTTCTTC.

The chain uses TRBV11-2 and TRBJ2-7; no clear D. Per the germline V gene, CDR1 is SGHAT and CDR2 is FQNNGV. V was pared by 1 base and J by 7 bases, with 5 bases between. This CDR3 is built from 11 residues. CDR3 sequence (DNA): TGTGCCAGCAGCTTAGCACAGGAGCAGTACTTC. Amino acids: CASSLAQEQYF.

The chain's CDR3 is CKREVGKETQYF. The CDR3 coding sequence is TGTAAACGGGAGGTCGGTAAGGAGACCCAGTACTTC. The chain has TRBV30 and TRBJ2-5; 7 bases map to TRBD2. This CDR3 comprises 12 residues. Germline V gives CDR1 GTSNPN, CDR2 SVGIG (reference sequence).

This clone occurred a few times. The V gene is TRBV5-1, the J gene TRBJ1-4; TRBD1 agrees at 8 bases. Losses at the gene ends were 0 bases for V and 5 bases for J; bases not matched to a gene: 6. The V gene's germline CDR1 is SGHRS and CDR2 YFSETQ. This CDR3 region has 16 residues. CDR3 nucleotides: TGCGCCAGCAGCTTGGGGGATCGACAGGGGAATGAAAAACTGTTTTTT. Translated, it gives CASSLGDRQGNEKLFF.

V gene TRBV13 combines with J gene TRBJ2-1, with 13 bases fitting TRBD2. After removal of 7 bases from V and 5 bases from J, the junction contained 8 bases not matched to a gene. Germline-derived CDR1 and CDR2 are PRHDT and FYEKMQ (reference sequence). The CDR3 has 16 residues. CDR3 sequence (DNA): TGTGCCAGCACCCAGGTGGGACTAGCGGGACACAATGAGCAGTTCTTC. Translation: CASTQVGLAGHNEQFF. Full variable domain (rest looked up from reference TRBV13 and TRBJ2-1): AAGVIQSPRHLIKEKRETATLKCYPIPRHDTVYWYQQGPGQDPQFLISFYEKMQSDKGSIPDRFSAQQFSDYHSELNMSSLELGDSALYFCASTQVGLAGHNEQFFGPGTRLTVL.

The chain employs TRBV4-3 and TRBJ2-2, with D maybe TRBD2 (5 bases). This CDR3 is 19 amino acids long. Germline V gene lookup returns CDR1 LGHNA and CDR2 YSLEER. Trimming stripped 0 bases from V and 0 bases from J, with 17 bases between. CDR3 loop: CASSQDPPLALANTGELFF. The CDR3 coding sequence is TGCGCCAGCAGCCAAGACCCACCCCTAGCACTCGCGAACACCGGGGAGCTGTTTTTT.

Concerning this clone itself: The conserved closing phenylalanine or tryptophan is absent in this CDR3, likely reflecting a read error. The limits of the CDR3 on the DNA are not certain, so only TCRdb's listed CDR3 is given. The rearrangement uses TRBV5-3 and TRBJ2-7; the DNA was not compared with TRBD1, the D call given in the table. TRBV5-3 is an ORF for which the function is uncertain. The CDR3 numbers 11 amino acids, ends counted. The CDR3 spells CARSLTGSLLG.

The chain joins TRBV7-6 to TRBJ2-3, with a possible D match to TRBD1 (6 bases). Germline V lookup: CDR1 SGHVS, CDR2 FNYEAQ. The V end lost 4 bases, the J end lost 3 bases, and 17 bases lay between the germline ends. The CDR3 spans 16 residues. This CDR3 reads CASSWTASLGTDTQYF. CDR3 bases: TGTGCCAGCAGCTGGACAGCCTCCCTCGGGACAGATACGCAGTATTTT.

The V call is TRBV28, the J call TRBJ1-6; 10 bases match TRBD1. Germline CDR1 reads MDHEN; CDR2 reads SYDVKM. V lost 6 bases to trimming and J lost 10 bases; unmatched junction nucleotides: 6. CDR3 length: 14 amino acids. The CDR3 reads CASRGQGLVSPLHF. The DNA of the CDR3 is TGTGCCAGCAGGGGACAGGGGTTAGTATCACCCCTCCACTTT.

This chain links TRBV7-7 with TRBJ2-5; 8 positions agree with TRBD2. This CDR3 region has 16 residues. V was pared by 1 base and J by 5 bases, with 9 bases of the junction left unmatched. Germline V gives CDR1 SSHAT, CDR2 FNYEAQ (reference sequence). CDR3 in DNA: TGTGCCAGCAGCTTAGGGGGACTAGTTGGAGGCGAGACCCAGTACTTC. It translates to CASSLGGLVGGETQYF.

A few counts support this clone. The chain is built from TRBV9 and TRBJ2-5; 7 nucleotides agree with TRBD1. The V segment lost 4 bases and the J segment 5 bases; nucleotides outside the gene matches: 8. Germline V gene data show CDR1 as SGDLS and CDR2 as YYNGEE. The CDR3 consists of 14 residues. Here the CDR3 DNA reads TGTGCCAGCAGCCGAAGACAGGGTGGGGAGACCCAGTACTTC. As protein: CASSRRQGGETQYF.

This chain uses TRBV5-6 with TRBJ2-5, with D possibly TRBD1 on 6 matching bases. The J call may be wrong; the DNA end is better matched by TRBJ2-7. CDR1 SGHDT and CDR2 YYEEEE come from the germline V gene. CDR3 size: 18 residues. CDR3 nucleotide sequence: TGTGCCAGCAGCCCTCCGGACAGATCGCAAGGAGAAACCTACGAGCAGTACTTC. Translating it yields CASSPPDRSQGETYEQYF.

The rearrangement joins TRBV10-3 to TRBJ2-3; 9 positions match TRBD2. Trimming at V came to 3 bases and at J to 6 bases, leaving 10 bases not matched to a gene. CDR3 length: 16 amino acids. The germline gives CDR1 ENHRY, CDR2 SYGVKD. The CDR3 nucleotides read TGTGCCATCAGTGAAGGGCGGGGGGGGAGCCGGGATACGCAGTATTTT. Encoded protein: CAISEGRGGSRDTQYF.

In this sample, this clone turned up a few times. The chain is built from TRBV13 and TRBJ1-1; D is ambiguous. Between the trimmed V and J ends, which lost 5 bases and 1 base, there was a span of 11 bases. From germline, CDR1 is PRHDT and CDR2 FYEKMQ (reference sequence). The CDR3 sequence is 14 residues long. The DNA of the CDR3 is TGTGCCAGCAGCACCATTGGCCAGAACACTGAAGCTTTCTTT. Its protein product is CASSTIGQNTEAFF.

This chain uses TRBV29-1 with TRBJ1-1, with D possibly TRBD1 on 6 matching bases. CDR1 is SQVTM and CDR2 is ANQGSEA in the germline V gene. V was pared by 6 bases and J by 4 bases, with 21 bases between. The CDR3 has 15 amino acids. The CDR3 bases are TGCAGCGTCCACTACTTAGGACAGCAGGGCACTGAAGCTTTCTTT. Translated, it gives CSVHYLGQQGTEAFF. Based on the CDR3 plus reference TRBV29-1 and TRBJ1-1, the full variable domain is SAVISQKPSRDICQRGTSLTIQCQVDSQVTMMFWYRQQPGQSLTLIATANQGSEATYESGFVIDKFPISRPNLTFSTLTVSNMSPEDSSIYLCSVHYLGQQGTEAFFGQGTRLTVV.

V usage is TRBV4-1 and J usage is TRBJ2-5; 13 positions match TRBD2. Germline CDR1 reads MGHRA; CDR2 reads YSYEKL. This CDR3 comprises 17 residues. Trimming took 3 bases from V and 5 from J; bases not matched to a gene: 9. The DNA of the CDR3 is TGCGCCAGCAGCCAGGAAACTAGCGGGGGGGCCAGGGAGACCCAGTACTTC. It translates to CASSQETSGGARETQYF.

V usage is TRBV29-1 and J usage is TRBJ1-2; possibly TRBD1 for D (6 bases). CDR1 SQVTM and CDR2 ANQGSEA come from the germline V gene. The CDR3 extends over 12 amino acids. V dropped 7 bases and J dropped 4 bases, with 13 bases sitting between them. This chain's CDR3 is CSGTDRIYGYTF. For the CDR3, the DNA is TGCAGCGGTACCGACAGGATCTATGGCTACACCTTC.

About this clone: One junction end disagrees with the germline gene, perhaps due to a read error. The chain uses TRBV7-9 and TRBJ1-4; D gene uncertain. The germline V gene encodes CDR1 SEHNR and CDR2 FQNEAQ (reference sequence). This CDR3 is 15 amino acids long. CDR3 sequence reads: CSSSSNTGTNEKLFF. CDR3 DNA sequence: TGTTCCAGCAGCTCGAACACGGGAACTAATGAAAAACTGTTTTTT.

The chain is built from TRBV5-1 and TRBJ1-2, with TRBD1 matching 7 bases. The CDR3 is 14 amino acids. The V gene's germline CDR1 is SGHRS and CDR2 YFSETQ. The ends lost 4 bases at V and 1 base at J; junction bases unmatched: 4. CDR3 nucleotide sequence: TGCGCCAGCAGCCCGGGACAGAGTAACTATGGCTACACCTTC. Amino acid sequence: CASSPGQSNYGYTF.

The CDR3 DNA is TGCAGCGTTGAACGGGGATCAGATACGCAGTATTTT. Its translation is CSVERGSDTQYF. The gene calls are TRBV29-1 and TRBJ2-3, with D maybe TRBD2 (5 bases). Trimming removed 2 bases from V and 4 bases from J, with 7 bases in between. CDR1 and CDR2 (germline): SQVTM, ANQGSEA. The length of the CDR3 is 12 residues.

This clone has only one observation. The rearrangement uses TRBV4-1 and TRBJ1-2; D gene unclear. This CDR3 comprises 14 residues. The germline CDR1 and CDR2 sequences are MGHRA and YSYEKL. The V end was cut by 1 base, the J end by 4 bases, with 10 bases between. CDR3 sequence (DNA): TGCGCCAGCAGCCAAGGGTCAGACTCCTATGGCTACACCTTC. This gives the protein CASSQGSDSYGYTF.

CDR3 region: CASSQETGNYGYTF. Here the CDR3 DNA reads TGCGCCAGCAGCCAAGAAACAGGAAACTATGGCTACACCTTC. This chain connects TRBV4-3 to TRBJ1-2, with D perhaps TRBD1 (5 bases). Germline V lookup: CDR1 LGHNA, CDR2 YSLEER. CDR3 size: 14 residues. The V and J ends lost 0 bases and 2 bases respectively, with 7 bases between them.